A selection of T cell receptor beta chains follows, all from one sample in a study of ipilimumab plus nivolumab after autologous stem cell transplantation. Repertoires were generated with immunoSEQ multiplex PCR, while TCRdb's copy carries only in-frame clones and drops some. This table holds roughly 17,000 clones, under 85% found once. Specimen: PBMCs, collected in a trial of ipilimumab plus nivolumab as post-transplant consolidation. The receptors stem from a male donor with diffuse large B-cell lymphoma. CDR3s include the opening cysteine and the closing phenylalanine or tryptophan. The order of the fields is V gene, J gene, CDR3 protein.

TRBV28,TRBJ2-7,CASTMAGGPEQYF
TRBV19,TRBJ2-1,CASSITAAGVRNEQFF
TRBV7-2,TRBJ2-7,CASSSSAGPSLLAREQYF
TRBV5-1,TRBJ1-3,CASSRARSDSGNTIYF
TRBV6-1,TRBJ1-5,CASSTGGGNQPQHF
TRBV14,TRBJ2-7,CASSPGRFYEQYF
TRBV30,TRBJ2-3,CAWRAKGLAGGRVDTQYF
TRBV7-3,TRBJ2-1,CASSSRWTGVYNEQFF
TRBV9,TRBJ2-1,CASSVTSVSTEQFF
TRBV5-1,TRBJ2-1,CASSLVPLAGGQLGSYNEQFF
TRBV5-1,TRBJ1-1,CASSSPGNTEAFF
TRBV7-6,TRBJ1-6,CASSPTGGNSPLHF
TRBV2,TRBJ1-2,CASRQGDRVIYGYTF